This record looks at one T cell receptor beta chain sequence and its context. Its antigen remains unidentified. These data belong to a study of a mutant IDH1 vaccine in newly diagnosed glioma. Study overall: Mean patient age was approximately 40 years; about 60% were male and approximately 40% female. Patients got radiotherapy, temozolomide, or both beforehand, and most got both.

The CDR3 is 15 amino acids. Germline V gene sequence: CDR1 SGHAT, CDR2 FQNNGV. V shed 2 bases and J 6 bases; nucleotides not matched to a gene: 6. Data came from immunoSEQ multiplex PCR; TCRdb stores just in-frame clones and leaves some out. The sample records 50,000 or so clones, roughly 85% being singletons. Study-wide results and caveats: Altogether, 80% to 95% of patients exhibited vaccine-induced immune responses. Pseudoprogression seemed unrelated to changes in top peripheral T cell clonotypes.

Stated time point: baseline, week 1 (first vaccination visit). As to treatment: pre-vaccination baseline after standard-of-care therapy. J is TRBJ1-4 and V is TRBV11-2; 7 nucleotides agree with TRBD1. This specimen consisted of PBMCs, obtained from a glioma patient treated with radiotherapy, temozolomide or both. The TCR sequence derives from a man aged 40-49 years with glioma. The CDR3 DNA reads as TGTGCCAGCAGCTTAACGGGACAGACCGATGAAAAACTGTTTTTT. Translated: CASSLTGQTDEKLFF.